The entry below gives a single T cell receptor (beta chain) sequence along with its context. Its antigen is currently unknown. This record belongs to a study of regulatory T cells in long-lasting Graves disease. The junction had 8 bases not matched to a gene; V was cut back by 0 bases and J by 7 bases. The CDR3 totals 14 residues. Germline CDR1 DFQATT, CDR2 SNEGSKA (reference sequence). Regarding the study as a whole: The TCR repertoire of persistent Graves' patients was less diverse than that of newly diagnosed ones. Persistent disease preferred TRBV28, TRBJ1-2 and TRBJ2-5.

Libraries of TCR beta came from iRepertoire HTBI primers plus Arm-PCR of CDR3 regions. One entry per CDR3 protein, called by TCRdb with MiXCR from the multiplex PCR reads. Counted here are around 450,000 distinct CDR3 sequences, 20% to 25% occurring once; the ten biggest clones make up around 7%. The time point here: persistent/refractory GD, antithyroid drugs over 5 years with positive TRAb. The TCR library used RNA extracted from PBMCs. Under American Thyroid Association guidelines, Graves' disease was diagnosed. The TCR sequence derives from a female donor with Graves disease. The chain recombines TRBV20-1 with TRBJ2-7, with TRBD2 matching over 8 bases. This specimen was peripheral blood mononuclear cells (PBMCs), taken when the disease was refractory, from a patient treated with antithyroid drugs. The CDR3 is CSARDRGAGVEQYF. The CDR3 DNA follows: TGCAGTGCTAGAGATCGAGGAGCGGGAGTTGAGCAGTACTTC.